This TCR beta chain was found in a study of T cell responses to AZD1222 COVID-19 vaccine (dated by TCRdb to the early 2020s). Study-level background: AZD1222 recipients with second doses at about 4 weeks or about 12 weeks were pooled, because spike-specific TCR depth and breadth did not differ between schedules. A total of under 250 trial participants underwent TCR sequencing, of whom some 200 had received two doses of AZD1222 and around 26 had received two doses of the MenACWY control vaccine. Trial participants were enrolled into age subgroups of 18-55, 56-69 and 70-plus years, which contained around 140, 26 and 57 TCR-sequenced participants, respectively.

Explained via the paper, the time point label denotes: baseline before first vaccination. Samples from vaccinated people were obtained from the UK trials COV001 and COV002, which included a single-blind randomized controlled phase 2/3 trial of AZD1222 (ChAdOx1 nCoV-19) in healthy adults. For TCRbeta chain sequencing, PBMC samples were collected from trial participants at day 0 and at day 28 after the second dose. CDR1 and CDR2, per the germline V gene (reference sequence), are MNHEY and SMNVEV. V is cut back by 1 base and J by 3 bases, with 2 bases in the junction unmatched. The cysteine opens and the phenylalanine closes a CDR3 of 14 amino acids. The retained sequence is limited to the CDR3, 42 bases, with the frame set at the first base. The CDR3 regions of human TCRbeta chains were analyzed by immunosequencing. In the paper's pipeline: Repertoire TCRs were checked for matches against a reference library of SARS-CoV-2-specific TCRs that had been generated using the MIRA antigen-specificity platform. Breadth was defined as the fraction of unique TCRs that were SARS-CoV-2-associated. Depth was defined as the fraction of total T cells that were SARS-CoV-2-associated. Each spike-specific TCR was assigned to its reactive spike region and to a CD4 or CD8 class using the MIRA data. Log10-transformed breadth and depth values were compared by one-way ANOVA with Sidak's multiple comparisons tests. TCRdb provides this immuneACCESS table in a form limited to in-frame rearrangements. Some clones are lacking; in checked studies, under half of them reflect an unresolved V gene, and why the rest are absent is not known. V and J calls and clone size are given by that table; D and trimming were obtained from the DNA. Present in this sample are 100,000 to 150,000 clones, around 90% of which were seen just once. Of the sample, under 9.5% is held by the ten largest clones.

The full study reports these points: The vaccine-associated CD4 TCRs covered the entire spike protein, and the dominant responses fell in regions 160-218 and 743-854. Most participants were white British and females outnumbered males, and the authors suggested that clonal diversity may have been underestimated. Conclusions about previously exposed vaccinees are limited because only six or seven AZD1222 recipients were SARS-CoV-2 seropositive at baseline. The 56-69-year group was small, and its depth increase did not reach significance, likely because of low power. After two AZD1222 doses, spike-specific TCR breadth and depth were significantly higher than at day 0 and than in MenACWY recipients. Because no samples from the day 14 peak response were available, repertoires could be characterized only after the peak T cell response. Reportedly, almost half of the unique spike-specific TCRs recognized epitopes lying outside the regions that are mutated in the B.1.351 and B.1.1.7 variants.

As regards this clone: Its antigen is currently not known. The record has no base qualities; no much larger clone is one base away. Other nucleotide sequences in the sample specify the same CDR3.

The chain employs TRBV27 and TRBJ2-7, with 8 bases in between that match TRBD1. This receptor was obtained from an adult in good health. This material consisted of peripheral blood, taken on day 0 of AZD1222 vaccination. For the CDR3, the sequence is CASSLFGQGYEQYF. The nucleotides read TGTGCCAGCAGTTTATTCGGACAGGGCTACGAGCAGTACTTC.